Listed here is a single T cell receptor beta chain. Its antigen is unknown. The read finishes 3 residues shy of the CDR3 end, and the germline J gene is used to complete it. The method was immunoSEQ multiplex PCR; TCRdb's version includes in-frame clones alone and lacks a portion of them. The sample has under 20,000 clones. The CDR3 is made up of 16 amino acids. CDR1 and CDR2 (germline): SGHRS, YFSETQ. V lost 6 bases and J lost 0, with 13 bases in between. This sample stems from a study of T cells in women clearing cervical HPV infection. Overall study results and limits: Cases carried less TRBV6-7 than controls: approximately 0.1% versus 0.16%. Cases and controls were distinguished at AUC around 0.8 by richness and V genes. CIN3+ cases had significantly higher TCR richness than controls; evenness did not differ.

The J gene is TRBJ2-6, the V gene TRBV5-1; a weak D match, TRBD1 (6 bases). The origin of this receptor is a woman aged 18-70 years with a cervical HPV16 infection that either progressed to CIN3+ or cleared (not recorded which). Sequencing was carried out using blood buffy coat. CDR3 DNA (partial): TGCGCCAGCAACAGGGACGGAACCTCTGGGGCCAACGTC. Translating gives CASNRDGTSGANV. The whole CDR3 sequence is CASNRDGTSGANVLTF.